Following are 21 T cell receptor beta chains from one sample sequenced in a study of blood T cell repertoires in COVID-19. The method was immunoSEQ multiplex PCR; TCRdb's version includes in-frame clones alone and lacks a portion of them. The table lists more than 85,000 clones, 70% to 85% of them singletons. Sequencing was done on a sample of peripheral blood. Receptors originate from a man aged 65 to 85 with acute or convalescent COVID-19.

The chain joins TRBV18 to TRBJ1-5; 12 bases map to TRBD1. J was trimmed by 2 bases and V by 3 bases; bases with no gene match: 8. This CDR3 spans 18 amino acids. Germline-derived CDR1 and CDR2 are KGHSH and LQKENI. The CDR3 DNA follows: TGTGCCAGCTCACCTCCGGGACAGGGGGCTGTGGGCAATCAGCCCCAGCATTTT. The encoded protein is CASSPPGQGAVGNQPQHF.

As DNA, the CDR3 is TGTGCCAGCAGTCCCTGGACTAACCAAGAGACCCAGTACTTC. Protein product: CASSPWTNQETQYF. The chain uses TRBV27 and TRBJ2-5; the D gene is possibly TRBD2 (6 bases). The CDR3 totals 14 residues. CDR1 is MNHEY, CDR2 SMNVEV, per germline (reference sequence). Trimming stripped 5 bases from V and 0 bases from J, with 10 bases between.

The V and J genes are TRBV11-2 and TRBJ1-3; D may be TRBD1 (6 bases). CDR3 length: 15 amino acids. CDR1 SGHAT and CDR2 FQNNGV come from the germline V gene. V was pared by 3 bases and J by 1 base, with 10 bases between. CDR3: CASSFTQGSGNTIYF. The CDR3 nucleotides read TGTGCCAGCAGCTTTACTCAGGGGTCTGGAAACACCATATATTTT.

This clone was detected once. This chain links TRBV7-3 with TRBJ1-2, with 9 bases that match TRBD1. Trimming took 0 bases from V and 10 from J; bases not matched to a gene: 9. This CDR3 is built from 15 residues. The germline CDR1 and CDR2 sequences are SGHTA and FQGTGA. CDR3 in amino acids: CASSLTLGQGSDYTF. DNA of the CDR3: TGTGCCAGCAGCTTAACCCTGGGACAGGGTAGCGACTACACCTTC.

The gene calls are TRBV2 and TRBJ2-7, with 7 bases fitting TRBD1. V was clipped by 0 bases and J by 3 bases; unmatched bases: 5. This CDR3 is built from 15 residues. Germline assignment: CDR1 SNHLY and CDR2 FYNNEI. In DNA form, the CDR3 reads TGTGCCAGCAGTGAAGCAGGGGACAGTCGCTACGAGCAGTACTTC. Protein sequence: CASSEAGDSRYEQYF. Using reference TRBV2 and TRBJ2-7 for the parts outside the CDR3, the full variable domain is EPEVTQTPSHQVTQMGQEVILRCVPISNHLYFYWYRQILGQKVEFLVSFYNNEISEKSEIFDDQFSVERPDGSNFTLKIRSTKLEDSAMYFCASSEAGDSRYEQYFGPGTRLTVT.

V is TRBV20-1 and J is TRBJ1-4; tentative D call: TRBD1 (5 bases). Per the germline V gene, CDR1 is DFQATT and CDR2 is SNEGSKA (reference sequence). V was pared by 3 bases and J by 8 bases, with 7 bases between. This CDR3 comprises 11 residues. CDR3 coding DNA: TGCAGTGCTAGGGGGCCCGAAAAACTGTTTTTT. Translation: CSARGPEKLFF.

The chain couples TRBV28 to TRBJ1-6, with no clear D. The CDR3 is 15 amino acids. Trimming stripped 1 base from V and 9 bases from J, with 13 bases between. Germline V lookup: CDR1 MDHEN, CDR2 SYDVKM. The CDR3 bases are TGTGCCAGCAGTTTATATGGGCGAGATATTTCACCCCTCCACTTT. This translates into CASSLYGRDISPLHF.

CDR3 protein: CASRAGQGAAEAFF. CDR3 nucleotides: TGTGCCAGCAGGGCCGGACAGGGGGCCGCTGAAGCTTTCTTT. The V call is TRBV6-5, the J call TRBJ1-1; 11 bases fit TRBD1. This CDR3 is built from 14 residues. The J segment lost 6 bases and the V segment lost 6 bases, leaving 6 bases of the junction unmatched. Germline CDR1 is MNHEY and CDR2 is SVGAGI.

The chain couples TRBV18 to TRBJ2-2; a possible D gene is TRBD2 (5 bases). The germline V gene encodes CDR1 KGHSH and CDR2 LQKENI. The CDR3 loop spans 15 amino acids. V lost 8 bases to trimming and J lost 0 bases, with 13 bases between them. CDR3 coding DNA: TGTGCCAGCCCGATTGGGGAGACGAACACCGGGGAGCTGTTTTTT. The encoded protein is CASPIGETNTGELFF.

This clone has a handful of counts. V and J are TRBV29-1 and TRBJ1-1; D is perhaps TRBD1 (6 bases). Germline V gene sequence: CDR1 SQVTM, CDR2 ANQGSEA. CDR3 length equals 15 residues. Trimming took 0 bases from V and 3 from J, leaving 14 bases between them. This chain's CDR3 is CSVEDPTGTYTEAFF. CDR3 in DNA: TGCAGCGTTGAAGACCCAACAGGGACCTACACTGAAGCTTTCTTT.

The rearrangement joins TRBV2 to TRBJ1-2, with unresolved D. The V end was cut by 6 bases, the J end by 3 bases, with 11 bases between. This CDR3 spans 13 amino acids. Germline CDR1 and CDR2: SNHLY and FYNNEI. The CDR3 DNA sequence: TGTGCCAGCAGCGTGCGGGTTGACTATGGCTACACCTTC. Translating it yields CASSVRVDYGYTF.

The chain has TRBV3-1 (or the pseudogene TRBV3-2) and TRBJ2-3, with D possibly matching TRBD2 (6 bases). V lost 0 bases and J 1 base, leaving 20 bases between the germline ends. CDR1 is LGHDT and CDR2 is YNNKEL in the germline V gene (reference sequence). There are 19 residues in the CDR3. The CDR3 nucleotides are TGTGCCAGCAGCCAAGATTCAGCGGGCCTATATGGGGGCACAGATACGCAGTATTTT. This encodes CASSQDSAGLYGGTDTQYF.

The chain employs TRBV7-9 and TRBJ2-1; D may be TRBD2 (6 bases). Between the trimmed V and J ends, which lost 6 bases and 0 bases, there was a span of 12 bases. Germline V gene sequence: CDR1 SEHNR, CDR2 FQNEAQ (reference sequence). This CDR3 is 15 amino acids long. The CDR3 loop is CASSTRGSSYNEQFF. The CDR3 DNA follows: TGTGCCAGCAGTACCCGGGGGAGCTCCTACAATGAGCAGTTCTTC.

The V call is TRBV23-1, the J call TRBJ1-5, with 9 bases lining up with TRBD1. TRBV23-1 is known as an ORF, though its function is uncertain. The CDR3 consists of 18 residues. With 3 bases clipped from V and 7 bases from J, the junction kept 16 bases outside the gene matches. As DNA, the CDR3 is TGCGCCAGCAGTCACGGATGTAACAGGGGGCGGGAAGGCCAGCCCCAGCATTTT. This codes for CASSHGCNRGREGQPQHF.

CDR3 sequence: CASSWGGTGNTIYF. The CDR3, as DNA: TGTGCCTCCTCGTGGGGGGGGACTGGAAACACCATATATTTT. The chain combines TRBV19 with TRBJ1-3; D is possibly TRBD1 (5 bases). V was clipped by 11 bases and J by 2 bases, with 16 bases between them. This CDR3 has 14 amino acids. The germline V gene encodes CDR1 LNHDA and CDR2 SQIVND (reference sequence).

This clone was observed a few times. The CDR3 here is CASSLVSRDTEAFF. The CDR3 DNA reads as TGCGCCAGCAGCTTGGTCAGCAGGGACACTGAAGCTTTCTTT. V is TRBV5-1 and J is TRBJ1-1, with a tentative D call TRBD1 (5 bases). Trimming removed 0 bases at V and 3 bases at J, with 9 bases between. This CDR3 spans 14 amino acids. Germline loops: CDR1 SGHRS, CDR2 YFSETQ.

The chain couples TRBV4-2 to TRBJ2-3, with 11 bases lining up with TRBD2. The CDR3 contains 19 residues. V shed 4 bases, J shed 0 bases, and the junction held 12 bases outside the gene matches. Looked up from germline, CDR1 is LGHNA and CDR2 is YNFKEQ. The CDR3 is CASSRQGLAEDTSTDTQYF. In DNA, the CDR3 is TGTGCCAGCAGCCGCCAGGGACTAGCGGAAGATACTAGCACAGATACGCAGTATTTT.

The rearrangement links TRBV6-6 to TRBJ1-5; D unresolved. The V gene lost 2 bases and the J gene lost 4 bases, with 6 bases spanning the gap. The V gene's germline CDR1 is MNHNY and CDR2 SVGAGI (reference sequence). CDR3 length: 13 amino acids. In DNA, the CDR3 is TGTGCCAGCAGTTACGCACTGAATCAGCCCCAGCATTTT. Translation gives CASSYALNQPQHF.

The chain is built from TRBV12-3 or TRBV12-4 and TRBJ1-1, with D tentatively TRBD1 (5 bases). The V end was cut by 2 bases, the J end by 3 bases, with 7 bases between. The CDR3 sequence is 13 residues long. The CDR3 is CASSLQGDTEAFF. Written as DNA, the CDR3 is TGTGCCAGCAGTTTACAGGGTGACACTGAAGCTTTCTTT.

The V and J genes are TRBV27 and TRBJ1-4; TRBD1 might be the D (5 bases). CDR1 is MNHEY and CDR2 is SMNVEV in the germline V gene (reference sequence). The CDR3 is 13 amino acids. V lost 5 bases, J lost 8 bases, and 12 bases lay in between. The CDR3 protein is CASSTRTQEKLFF. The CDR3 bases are TGTGCCAGCAGTACCAGGACACAAGAAAAACTGTTTTTT.

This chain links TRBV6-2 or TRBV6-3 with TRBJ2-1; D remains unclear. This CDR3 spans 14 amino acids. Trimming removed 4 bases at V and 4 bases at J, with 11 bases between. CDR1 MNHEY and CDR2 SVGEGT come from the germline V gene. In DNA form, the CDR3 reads TGTGCCAGCAGTTCCCCTTTCCCGTACAATGAGCAGTTCTTC. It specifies CASSSPFPYNEQFF.